The 17 T cell receptor beta chains listed next were all sequenced from one sample in a study of T cells in Graves' hyperthyroidism and ophthalmopathy. The source material, RNA transcripts, was used to amplify TCR beta CDR3 regions. Initially, a first-round RT-PCR of the TCR CDR3 employed the HTBI primer set. TCRdb analysed the multiplex PCR reads with MiXCR anew, one entry per CDR3 protein. This sample has about 400,000 distinct CDR3 sequences, with about 16% found just once. The sequenced sample was blood. Every receptor here comes from a woman younger than 45 with Graves' hyperthyroidism.

Points on this clonotype: Just one base apart from a much larger clone, this may be a read error. The gene calls are TRBV11-1 and TRBJ2-7; D remains ambiguous. Germline CDR1 reads SGHAT; CDR2 reads FQDESV (reference sequence). This CDR3 comprises 15 residues. CDR3 sequence (DNA): TGTGCCAGCAGCTTAGCCAGCTTAATTTCCTACGAGCAGCACTTC. Its protein product is CASSLASLISYEQHF.

This clonotype was observed at least ten times. The DNA for the CDR3 is TGTGCCAGCAGTTCGACGGGACTAGCGACCAGCGATGAGCAGTTCTTC. As protein: CASSSTGLATSDEQFF. J is TRBJ2-1 and V is TRBV28; TRBD2 matches 10 bases. This CDR3 is 16 amino acids long. Germline V lookup: CDR1 MDHEN, CDR2 SYDVKM. The J segment lost 8 bases and the V segment lost 4 bases, leaving 11 bases of the junction unmatched. Variable domain in full (rest from reference TRBV28 and TRBJ2-1): DVKVTQSSRYLVKRTGEKVFLECVQDMDHENMFWYRQDPGLGLRLIYFSYDVKMKEKGDIPEGYSVSREKKERFSLILESASTNQTSMYLCASSSTGLATSDEQFFGPGTRLTVL.

This clonotype has more than one count but fewer than ten. The rearrangement uses TRBV29-1 and TRBJ1-1, with no clear D. Germline V gives CDR1 SQVTM, CDR2 ANQGSEA. V was trimmed by 1 base and J by 0 bases, leaving 15 bases between them. This CDR3 comprises 16 residues. Written as DNA, the CDR3 is TGCAGCGTTGAAGGAGGGTCGGCTGCCTTGAACACTGAAGCTTTCTTT. Its protein product is CSVEGGSAALNTEAFF.

This chain joins TRBV10-1 and TRBJ2-3, with D perhaps matching TRBD1 (6 bases). Per germline, CDR1 WNHNN and CDR2 SYGVQD (reference sequence). There are 13 residues in the CDR3. The V end was cut by 2 bases, the J end by 3 bases, with 6 bases between. CDR3 DNA: TGCGCCAGCAGTGAGACAGGGACAGATACGCAGTATTTT. It is translated as CASSETGTDTQYF.

This clonotype was seen many times. The chain joins TRBV3-1 to TRBJ2-4, with D perhaps matching TRBD1 (5 bases). From germline, CDR1 is LGHDT and CDR2 YNNKEL (reference sequence). CDR3 length: 13 residues. Trimming cost V 0 bases and J 13 bases, with 13 bases left between them. CDR3 in amino acids: CASSQEGVGEQYF. DNA for the CDR3: TGTGCCAGCAGCCAAGAAGGGGTCGGTGAACAGTACTTC.

This clonotype appeared many times. One end of the junction fails to match germline, which may point to a read error. This chain links TRBV12-3 or TRBV12-4 with TRBJ2-5; 11 bases align to TRBD2. The CDR3 sequence is 14 residues long. Written as DNA, the CDR3 is TGTGCCAGCAGTGTAGCGGGAGGGCCCGAGACCCAGTACTTC. It yields the protein CASSVAGGPETQYF.

This clonotype was seen ten or more times. The rearrangement joins TRBV12-3 or TRBV12-4 to TRBJ2-2; a possible D gene is TRBD1 (5 bases). V lost 6 bases and J lost 8, with 16 bases in between. This CDR3 comprises 14 residues. The CDR3 nucleotides read TGTGCCAGCAGCGAAGGGGCTCCAGCGGGGGAGCTGTTTTTT. This encodes CASSEGAPAGELFF.

The rearrangement links TRBV5-1 to TRBJ2-1; the match to TRBD2 covers 9 bases. The J segment lost 7 bases and the V segment lost 3 bases, leaving 8 bases of the junction unmatched. Germline values: CDR1 SGHRS, CDR2 YFSETQ. The CDR3 is made up of 15 amino acids. The CDR3 DNA reads TGCGCCAGCAGCTCCGGGGTAGCGGGAGCGAATGAGCAGTTCTTC. Translating it yields CASSSGVAGANEQFF.

This clonotype was found once. The CDR3 reads CASSLLAGGHSEQFF. CDR3 nucleotides: TGTGCCAGCAGTCTACTAGCGGGAGGTCACAGTGAGCAGTTCTTC. The chain links TRBV6-5 to TRBJ2-1, with 12 bases identical to TRBD2. The V gene's germline CDR1 is MNHEY and CDR2 SVGAGI. CDR3 length: 15 residues. Unmatched junction bases numbered 8, after V lost 5 bases and J lost 9 bases.

In this sample, this clonotype turned up many times. This chain connects TRBV3-1 to TRBJ2-1; either TRBD1 or TRBD2 may fit D (5 bases each). V lost 5 bases and J 5 bases, leaving 13 bases between the germline ends. Germline V lookup: CDR1 LGHDT, CDR2 YNNKEL (reference sequence). CDR3 length equals 14 residues. The CDR3 spells CASSTPGRHNEQFF. The CDR3 nucleotides are TGTGCCAGCAGCACACCGGGGCGGCACAATGAGCAGTTCTTC.

This clonotype was recorded a few times. The rearrangement joins TRBV29-1 to TRBJ1-2, with D perhaps matching TRBD1 (6 bases). This CDR3 comprises 15 residues. The V and J ends lost 6 bases and 0 bases respectively, with 17 bases between them. Germline loops: CDR1 SQVTM, CDR2 ANQGSEA. The CDR3 sequence: CSVLIYRTANYGYTF. The CDR3 DNA follows: TGCAGCGTACTTATCTACAGGACAGCTAACTATGGCTACACCTTC.

This clonotype came up a few times. The CDR3 DNA reads TGCGCCAGCAGCCAAGTCGGGGATGGCTACACCTTC. It specifies CASSQVGDGYTF. The rearrangement uses TRBV4-1 and TRBJ1-2; the D is unclear. V shed 1 base and J shed 6 bases, with 6 bases lying between them. Germline V gene lookup returns CDR1 MGHRA and CDR2 YSYEKL. CDR3 length: 12 residues.

The table lists this clonotype with many counts. The rearrangement joins TRBV6-1 to TRBJ1-1, with D maybe TRBD1 (5 bases). The CDR3 sequence is 14 residues long. The germline CDR1 and CDR2 sequences are MNHNS and SASEGT. The V end lost 6 bases, the J end lost 11 bases, and 22 bases lay between the germline ends. The DNA of the CDR3 is TGTGCCAGCAGGCTACTCCGGGGGAGCTTTGACGCTTTCTTT. It encodes CASRLLRGSFDAFF.

Many counts were recorded for this clonotype. V is TRBV24-1 and J is TRBJ2-5, with 8 positions matching TRBD1. The ends lost 6 bases at V and 2 bases at J; junction bases unmatched: 13. Germline loops: CDR1 KGHDR, CDR2 SFDVKD. This CDR3 comprises 17 residues. The CDR3 sequence is CATSREDRATLQETQYF. The CDR3 DNA sequence: TGTGCCACCAGTAGAGAGGACAGGGCGACCTTGCAAGAGACCCAGTACTTC.

There are a few counts of this clonotype. The chain is built from TRBV11-3 and TRBJ1-1; D not resolved. The CDR3 extends over 15 amino acids. Trimming cost V 2 bases and J 4 bases, with 14 bases left between them. Germline CDR1 reads SGHNT; CDR2 reads YENEEA. As DNA, the CDR3 is TGTGCCAGCAGCTTAAACGGGTTTAGAAGCACTGAAGCTTTCTTT. Protein sequence: CASSLNGFRSTEAFF.

This clonotype occurred many times. The V call is TRBV7-9, the J call TRBJ2-7; D unresolved. Between the trimmed V and J ends, which lost 6 bases and 3 bases, there was a span of 9 bases. Germline V gives CDR1 SEHNR, CDR2 FQNEAQ (reference sequence). The CDR3 spans 12 residues. The CDR3 DNA sequence: TGTGCCAGCAGTTTTAGCAGCTACGAGCAGTACTTC. Its translation: CASSFSSYEQYF.

V is TRBV5-4 and J is TRBJ2-7; no firm D call. V was trimmed by 10 bases and J by 1 base, leaving 12 bases between them. Germline V gives CDR1 SGHNT, CDR2 YYREEE (reference sequence). This CDR3 is built from 12 residues. The CDR3 bases are TGTGCCCTCGGGTCTCTATCCTACGAGCAGTACTTC. Translated, it gives CALGSLSYEQYF.